This TCR beta chain was found in a study of cytomegalovirus exposure and HLA in healthy donors. V lost 8 bases, J lost 4 bases, and 11 bases stayed unmatched. Germline CDR1 and CDR2: MGHDK and SYGVNS. The CDR3 spans 14 residues. In the PCR, 60 Vbeta and 13 Jbeta primers were used. The data were produced by immunoSEQ multiplex PCR, yet TCRdb's version contains in-frame clones alone and is incomplete. The sample totals tens of thousands of clones. The gene calls are TRBV25-1 and TRBJ2-7; 7 bases are shared with TRBD2. Sequencing was carried out using PBMCs. This clonotype originated in a man in his forties in good health and CMV-seronegative. Written as DNA, the CDR3 is TGTGCCAGCGGAGGGAGCACTAGCGAGTACGAGCAGTACTTC. Translated, it gives CASGGSTSEYEQYF.